This T cell receptor beta chain was sequenced for a study of shared clonotypes between healthy human individuals. Repertoires were generated with immunoSEQ multiplex PCR, while TCRdb's copy carries only in-frame clones and drops some. The table has fewer than 850,000 clones, about two thirds seen once; the top ten hold under 2%. This CDR3 comprises 16 residues. Germline V gene lookup returns CDR1 MDHEN and CDR2 SYDVKM. V lost 7 bases and J lost 5; bases outside the gene matches: 12. Study outcomes and limitations: A small donor pool kept down the genetic and exposure-history diversity that was represented. Sampling covered nothing but blood. Tissue TCR repertoires likely differ from those found in blood.

There are a few counts of this clone. No antigen is known for it. Donors, healthy HIV-negative adults, lacked recent acute infections or vaccinations. The rearrangement links TRBV28 to TRBJ1-2, with 11 bases identical to TRBD1. Sequencing used memory CD4+ T cells sorted from blood. The subset: CD45RA-negative fraction. The receptor was isolated from a woman aged 25 to 39 in good health. The CDR3 reads CASMNTGTGGYYGYTF. In DNA form, the CDR3 reads TGTGCCAGCATGAATACCGGGACAGGGGGTTATTATGGCTACACCTTC.